What follows describes a single T cell receptor (beta chain). Its specificity is not known. Germline CDR1 MDHEN, CDR2 SYDVKM. The CDR3 has 10 amino acids. Deletions cut 5 bases from V and 10 bases from J, with 9 bases between. The data stem from a study of CD8+ T cells in alopecia areata. Following RNA extraction, reverse transcription yielded cDNA that acted as the sequencing template. Clones were sequenced by immunoSEQ multiplex PCR, and TCRdb holds only the in-frame ones, with some missing. The table shows approximately 200,000 clones, with 55% to 75% occurring only once. Study-wide results and limits: Lesional scalp, notably in alopecia totalis/universalis, had clonality above that of normal scalp.

Treatment defined: oral pan-JAK inhibitor, 5-10 mg twice daily. This receptor was identified in a human donor with alopecia areata. The chain recombines TRBV28 with TRBJ2-7; D not resolved. The starting material was CD4+ T cells sorted from blood, obtained at week 24, from a patient treated with tofacitinib. CDR3 region: CASSDEIQYF. The CDR3 nucleotides are TGTGCCAGCAGTGACGAGATTCAGTACTTC. The entire variable domain, with the rest obtained from reference TRBV28 and TRBJ2-7, is as follows: DVKVTQSSRYLVKRTGEKVFLECVQDMDHENMFWYRQDPGLGLRLIYFSYDVKMKEKGDIPEGYSVSREKKERFSLILESASTNQTSMYLCASSDEIQYFGPGTRLTVT.